This TCR beta chain was sequenced for a study of blood T cell repertoires in COVID-19. Adults between roughly 18 and 95 years of age took part from approximately 24 US areas. Each participant's cohort was designated according to participant-reported clinical history. TCRdb's table, derived via immunoSEQ multiplex PCR, lists solely in-frame clones and lacks some. The sample consists of 130,000 to 150,000 clones, roughly nine tenths of them appearing once. The germline CDR1 and CDR2 sequences are LGHDT and YNNKEL (reference sequence). The CDR3 contains 15 residues. Trimming cost V 5 bases and J 0 bases; bases outside gene matches: 5.

The rearrangement uses TRBV3-1 (or the pseudogene TRBV3-2) and TRBJ1-1; 8 bases are shared with TRBD1. Sequencing input: PBMCs or T cells enriched from blood (not recorded which). The sequence was obtained from a woman aged 40 to 49 who had been exposed to COVID-19. CDR3 DNA sequence: TGTGCCAGCAGCGGACGGACAGGGCTGAACACTGAAGCTTTCTTT. Amino acids: CASSGRTGLNTEAFF.